This T cell receptor beta chain was observed in a study of T cell clonotyping in hematopoietic cell transplantation. This clone was recorded once. Its antigen is still unknown. The method was immunoSEQ multiplex PCR; TCRdb's version includes in-frame clones alone and lacks a portion of them. The sample lists tens of thousands of clones, 94% seen once, with around 0.85% in the top ten. General observations from the study: No sorting was done, leaving CD4 and CD8 contributions mixed. Higher Inverse Simpson Index values in graft donor and pretransplant recipient predicted broader posttransplant TCR diversity.

CDR3 size: 13 residues. The V and J ends lost 6 bases and 4 bases respectively, with 12 bases between them. Germline V gives CDR1 SNHLY, CDR2 FYNNEI. Sequencing was done on a sample of peripheral blood mononuclear cells. The sequence came from a woman aged 45-60 years in good health. Some clones in this sample may be carry-over from other donors' samples. The V and J genes are TRBV2 and TRBJ1-1; the D is unclear. The CDR3 spells CASSDNSGTEAFF. The CDR3 nucleotides read TGTGCCAGCAGCGATAACTCGGGCACTGAAGCTTTCTTT. The variable domain in full, with the rest retrieved from reference TRBV2 and TRBJ1-1, is EPEVTQTPSHQVTQMGQEVILRCVPISNHLYFYWYRQILGQKVEFLVSFYNNEISEKSEIFDDQFSVERPDGSNFTLKIRSTKLEDSAMYFCASSDNSGTEAFFGQGTRLTVV.